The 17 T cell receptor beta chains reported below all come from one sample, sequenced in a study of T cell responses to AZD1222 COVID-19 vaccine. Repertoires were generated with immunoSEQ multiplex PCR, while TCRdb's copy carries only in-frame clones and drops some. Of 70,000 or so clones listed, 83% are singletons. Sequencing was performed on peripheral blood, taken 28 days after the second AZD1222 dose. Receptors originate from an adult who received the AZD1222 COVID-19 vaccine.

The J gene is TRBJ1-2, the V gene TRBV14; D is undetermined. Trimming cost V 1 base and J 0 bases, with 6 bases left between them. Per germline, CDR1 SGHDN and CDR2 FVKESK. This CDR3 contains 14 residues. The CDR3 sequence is CASSQVHPNYGYTF. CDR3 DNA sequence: TGTGCCAGCAGCCAAGTACACCCTAACTATGGCTACACCTTC.

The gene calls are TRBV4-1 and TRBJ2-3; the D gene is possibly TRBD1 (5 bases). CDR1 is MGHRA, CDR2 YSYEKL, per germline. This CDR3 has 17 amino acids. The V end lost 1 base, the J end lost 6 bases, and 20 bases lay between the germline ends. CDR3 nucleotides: TGCGCCAGCAGCCAAGCTCAGGGCCGACTCCGACGGGATACGCAGTATTTT. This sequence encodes CASSQAQGRLRRDTQYF.

In DNA form, the CDR3 reads TGTGCCAGCAGCTCACAGGGGGCGGATATGAATGAGCAGTTCTTC. Translation: CASSSQGADMNEQFF. This rearrangement joins TRBV7-2 to TRBJ2-1, with 9 positions matching TRBD1. J was trimmed by 7 bases and V by 4 bases; bases with no gene match: 8. CDR1 and CDR2 from the germline V gene are SGHTA and FQGNSA. The CDR3 consists of 15 residues.

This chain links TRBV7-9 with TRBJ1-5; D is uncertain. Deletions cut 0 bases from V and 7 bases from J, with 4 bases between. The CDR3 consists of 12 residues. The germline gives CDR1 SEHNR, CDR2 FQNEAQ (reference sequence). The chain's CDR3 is CASSLADQPQHF. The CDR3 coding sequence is TGTGCCAGCAGCTTAGCGGACCAGCCCCAGCATTTT.

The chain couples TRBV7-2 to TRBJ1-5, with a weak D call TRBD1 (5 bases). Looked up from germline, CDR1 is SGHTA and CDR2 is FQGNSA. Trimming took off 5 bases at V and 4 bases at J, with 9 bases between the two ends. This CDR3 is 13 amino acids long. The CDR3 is CASSADKNQPQHF. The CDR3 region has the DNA TGTGCCAGCAGCGCGGACAAAAATCAGCCCCAGCATTTT.

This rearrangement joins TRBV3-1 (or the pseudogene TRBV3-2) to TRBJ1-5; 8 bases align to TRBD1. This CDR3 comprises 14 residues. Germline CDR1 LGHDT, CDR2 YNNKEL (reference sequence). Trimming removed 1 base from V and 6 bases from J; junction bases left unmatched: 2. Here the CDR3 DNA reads TGTGCCAGCAGCCAAGGCCAGGGGGCTCAGCCCCAGCATTTT. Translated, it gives CASSQGQGAQPQHF.

In DNA, the CDR3 is TGTGCCAGCAGTTTACGGTCGTGGGCTGAAGCTTTCTTT. This codes for CASSLRSWAEAFF. The gene calls are TRBV12-3 or TRBV12-4 and TRBJ1-1; D not certain. The CDR3 runs to 13 residues. V was pared by 2 bases and J by 6 bases, with 10 bases between.

CDR3 region: CASGRQTNTGELFF. The CDR3 nucleotides read TGTGCTAGTGGCCGACAAACGAACACCGGGGAGCTGTTTTTT. The chain joins TRBV12-5 to TRBJ2-2, with unresolved D. V lost 6 bases, J lost 0 bases, and 8 bases lay in between. The CDR3 is 14 residues long. The germline V gene has CDR1 LGHNT and CDR2 FRNRAP.

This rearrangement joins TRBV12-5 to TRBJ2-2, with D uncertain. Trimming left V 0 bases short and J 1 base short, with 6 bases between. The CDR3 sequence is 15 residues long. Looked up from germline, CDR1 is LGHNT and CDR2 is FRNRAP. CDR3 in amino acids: CASGLVIKNTGELFF. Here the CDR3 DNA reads TGTGCTAGTGGTTTGGTAATTAAGAACACCGGGGAGCTGTTTTTT.

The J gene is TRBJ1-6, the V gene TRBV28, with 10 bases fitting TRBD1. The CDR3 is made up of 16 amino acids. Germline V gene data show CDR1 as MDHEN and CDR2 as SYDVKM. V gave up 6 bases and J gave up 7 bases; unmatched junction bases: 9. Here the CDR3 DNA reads TGTGCCAGCAGGCCGGGACAGGGGTTGGGGAATTCACCCCTCCACTTT. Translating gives CASRPGQGLGNSPLHF. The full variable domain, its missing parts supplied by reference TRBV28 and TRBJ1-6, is DVKVTQSSRYLVKRTGEKVFLECVQDMDHENMFWYRQDPGLGLRLIYFSYDVKMKEKGDIPEGYSVSREKKERFSLILESASTNQTSMYLCASRPGQGLGNSPLHFGNGTRLTVT.

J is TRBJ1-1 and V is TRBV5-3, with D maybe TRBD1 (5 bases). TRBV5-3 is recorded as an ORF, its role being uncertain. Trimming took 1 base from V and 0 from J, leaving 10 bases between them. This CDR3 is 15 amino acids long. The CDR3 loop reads CARSLRGWVNTEAFF. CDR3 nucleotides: TGTGCCAGAAGCTTGAGGGGCTGGGTGAACACTGAAGCTTTCTTT.

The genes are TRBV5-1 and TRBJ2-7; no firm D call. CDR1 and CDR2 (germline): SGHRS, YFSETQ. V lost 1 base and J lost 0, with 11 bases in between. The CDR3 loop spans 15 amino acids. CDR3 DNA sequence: TGCGCCAGCAGCTTGCCGGAAAAGGGCTCCTACGAGCAGTACTTC. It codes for CASSLPEKGSYEQYF.

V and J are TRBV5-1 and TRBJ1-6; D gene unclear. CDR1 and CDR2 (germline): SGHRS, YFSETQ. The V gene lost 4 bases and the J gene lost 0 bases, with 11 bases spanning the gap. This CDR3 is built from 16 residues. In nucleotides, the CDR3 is TGCGCCAGCAGCCCACAGCAGAGCTCCTATAATTCACCCCTCCACTTT. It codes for CASSPQQSSYNSPLHF.

This chain's CDR3 is CASSLGHSSPLHF. CDR3 DNA sequence: TGTGCCAGCAGCCTTGGGCATAGTTCACCCCTCCACTTT. J is TRBJ1-6 and V is TRBV14; D not resolved. The CDR3 has 13 amino acids. Trimming removed 4 bases at V and 9 bases at J, with 10 bases between. Germline V gene sequence: CDR1 SGHDN, CDR2 FVKESK.

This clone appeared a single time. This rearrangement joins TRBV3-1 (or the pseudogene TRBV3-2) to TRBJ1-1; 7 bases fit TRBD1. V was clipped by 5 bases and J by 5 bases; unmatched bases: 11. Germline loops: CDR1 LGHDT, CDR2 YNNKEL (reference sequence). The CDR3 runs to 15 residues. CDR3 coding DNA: TGTGCCAGCAGCAAGACCAGGGGGGGGAAGACTGAAGCTTTCTTT. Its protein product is CASSKTRGGKTEAFF.

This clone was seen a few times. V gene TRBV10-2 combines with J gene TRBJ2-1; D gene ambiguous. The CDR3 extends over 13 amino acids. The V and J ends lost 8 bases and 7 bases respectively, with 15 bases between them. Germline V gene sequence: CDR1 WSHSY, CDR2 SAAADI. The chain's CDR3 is CASDHDQKNEQFF. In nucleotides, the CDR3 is TGCGCCAGCGACCATGATCAGAAAAATGAGCAGTTCTTC.

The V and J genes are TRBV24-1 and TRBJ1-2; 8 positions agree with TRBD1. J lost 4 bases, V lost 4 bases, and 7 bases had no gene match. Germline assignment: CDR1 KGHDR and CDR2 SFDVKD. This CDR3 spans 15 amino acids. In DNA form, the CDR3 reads TGTGCCACCAGTGAGACAGGGGCCCCACCCTATGGCTACACCTTC. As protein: CATSETGAPPYGYTF.